One and the same sample provided the 31 T cell receptor beta chains below, sequenced in a study of cytomegalovirus exposure and HLA in healthy donors. PCR involved 60 Vbeta and 13 Jbeta primers. The table came from immunoSEQ multiplex PCR; TCRdb's copy has only in-frame clones and leaves some out. The sample lists approximately 220,000 clones; 65% to 80% were seen once. The sample comprised PBMCs. The receptors come from a girl under 10 years old in good health and CMV-seronegative.

The chain links TRBV5-1 to TRBJ1-1, with D unclear. This CDR3 comprises 16 residues. CDR1 SGHRS and CDR2 YFSETQ come from the germline V gene. The V and J ends lost 3 bases and 0 bases respectively, with 15 bases between them. CDR3 DNA: TGCGCCAGCAGCTCTGCCGGGGAACCCATGAACACTGAAGCTTTCTTT. As protein: CASSSAGEPMNTEAFF. Full variable domain (rest looked up from reference TRBV5-1 and TRBJ1-1): KAGVTQTPRYLIKTRGQQVTLSCSPISGHRSVSWYQQTPGQGLQFLFEYFSETQRNKGNFPGRFSGRQFSNSRSEMNVSTLELGDSALYLCASSSAGEPMNTEAFFGQGTRLTVV.

The chain joins TRBV19 to TRBJ1-3; D gene unclear. The V gene's germline CDR1 is LNHDA and CDR2 SQIVND (reference sequence). The length of the CDR3 is 12 residues. Trimming left V 6 bases short and J 3 bases short, with 6 bases between. The CDR3 DNA follows: TGTGCCAGTAGGCGAGATGGAAACACCATATATTTT. It is translated as CASRRDGNTIYF.

The J gene is TRBJ2-1, the V gene TRBV5-4; 13 nucleotides agree with TRBD2. Germline CDR1 is SGHNT and CDR2 is YYREEE (reference sequence). The junction had 5 bases not matched to a gene; V was cut back by 4 bases and J by 7 bases. There are 15 residues in the CDR3. CDR3 residues: CASSQTSGRVNEQFF. The DNA of the CDR3 is TGTGCCAGCAGCCAAACTAGCGGGAGGGTTAATGAGCAGTTCTTC.

The chain employs TRBV11-2 and TRBJ1-2; 9 nucleotides match TRBD1. The V gene's germline CDR1 is SGHAT and CDR2 FQNNGV. This CDR3 is built from 19 residues. V lost 4 bases, J lost 3 bases, and 18 bases stayed unmatched. The CDR3 spells CASSSLGVTGGSSDYGYTF. The CDR3 DNA follows: TGTGCCAGCAGCTCCTTGGGTGTGACAGGGGGAAGTTCCGACTATGGCTACACCTTC.

A single count supports this clone. CDR3 nucleotide sequence: TGTGCCAGCAGCCGGGTGACGATGGGCCAAGAGACCCAGTACTTC. Encoded protein: CASSRVTMGQETQYF. The rearrangement uses TRBV5-5 and TRBJ2-5; D gene uncertain. V lost 4 bases to trimming and J lost 1 base, with 14 bases between them. CDR1 is SGHKS and CDR2 is YYEKEE in the germline V gene (reference sequence). The CDR3 is 15 amino acids.

The V call is TRBV6-1, the J call TRBJ2-5; TRBD2 matches at 7 bases. This CDR3 has 15 residues. V gave up 1 base and J gave up 9 bases; unmatched junction bases: 11. Per germline, CDR1 MNHNS and CDR2 SASEGT. CDR3 coding DNA: TGTGCCAGCAGTGAAGATGGCAGGGTCCGGGGGGCCCAGTACTTC. It specifies CASSEDGRVRGAQYF.

This chain links TRBV6-4 with TRBJ2-7; perhaps TRBD1 as D (6 bases). Looked up from germline, CDR1 is MRHNA and CDR2 is SNTAGT. The length of the CDR3 is 13 residues. V lost 7 bases to trimming and J lost 0 bases, with 10 bases between them. The DNA of the CDR3 is TGTGCCAGCAAGACGGGACACTCCTACGAGCAGTACTTC. Translation: CASKTGHSYEQYF.

This chain joins TRBV7-9 and TRBJ2-7, with 15 bases fitting TRBD2. Germline values: CDR1 SEHNR, CDR2 FQNEAQ (reference sequence). After removal of 5 bases from V and 6 bases from J, the junction contained 11 bases not matched to a gene. The CDR3 covers 17 residues. The CDR3 loop reads CASSQIRTSGRGGEQYF. The CDR3 nucleotides read TGTGCCAGCAGCCAGATTCGGACTAGCGGGAGGGGGGGCGAGCAGTACTTC.

The chain is built from TRBV2 and TRBJ2-7; 7 nucleotides line up with TRBD1. Germline V gives CDR1 SNHLY, CDR2 FYNNEI. V lost 6 bases and J lost 0; bases outside the gene matches: 8. This CDR3 is built from 15 residues. For the CDR3, the DNA is TGTGCCAGCAGAGGTCGAGACAGGGCCTCCTACGAGCAGTACTTC. Translating it yields CASRGRDRASYEQYF.

The chain combines TRBV27 with TRBJ2-2, with a possible D match to TRBD1 (5 bases). V lost 5 bases, J lost 5 bases, and 9 bases lay in between. In germline, CDR1 is MNHEY, CDR2 SMNVEV (reference sequence). The CDR3 is made up of 13 amino acids. The CDR3 DNA sequence: TGTGCCAGCAGTCTCCCAGGGACCGGGGAGCTGTTTTTT. Translated, it gives CASSLPGTGELFF.

The rearrangement links TRBV27 to TRBJ2-1; 15 bases map to TRBD2. V shed 8 bases and J 4 bases; nucleotides not matched to a gene: 9. Germline CDR1 and CDR2: MNHEY and SMNVEV (reference sequence). The CDR3 has 17 residues. The CDR3 bases are TGTGCCAGCTCAGAGGGACTAGCGGGGGGACCTTACAATGAGCAGTTCTTC. Protein product: CASSEGLAGGPYNEQFF.

This clone was counted once. A read error may produce the germline difference seen at one junction end. This sequence joins TRBV19 and TRBJ1-2; the match to TRBD1 covers 9 bases. Germline loops: CDR1 LNHDA, CDR2 SQIVND (reference sequence). The CDR3 spans 17 residues. This CDR3 is CASSIYGTGKGNYGHTF. CDR3 in DNA: TGTGCCAGTAGTATCTACGGGACAGGGAAGGGTAACTATGGCCACACCTTC. Full variable domain (rest looked up from reference TRBV19 and TRBJ1-2): DGGITQSPKYLFRKEGQNVTLSCEQNLNHDAMYWYRQDPGQGLRLIYYSQIVNDFQKGDIAEGYSVSREKKESFPLTVTSAQKNPTAFYLCASSIYGTGKGNYGHTFGSGTRLTVV.

The chain is built from TRBV6-5 and TRBJ2-7; D possibly corresponds to TRBD1 (5 bases). The CDR3 totals 14 residues. Looked up from germline, CDR1 is MNHEY and CDR2 is SVGAGI. The germline V and J ends were trimmed by 5 bases and 4 bases, with 15 bases remaining between them. CDR3 in DNA: TGTGCCAGCAGTCAAAGGGCAGGGAAATACGAGCAGTACTTC. Translation gives CASSQRAGKYEQYF.

The genes are TRBV14 and TRBJ2-1; 7 bases map to TRBD2. V dropped 0 bases and J dropped 3; count of bases not matched to a gene: 14. Germline loops: CDR1 SGHDN, CDR2 FVKESK. This CDR3 contains 19 residues. CDR3: CASSQELQLTSDIYNEQFF. The CDR3 DNA reads as TGTGCCAGCAGCCAAGAGTTGCAGCTAACTAGCGATATCTACAATGAGCAGTTCTTC.

This clone was detected only once. The chain joins TRBV5-1 to TRBJ2-5; 9 bases are a match to TRBD2. Germline V gene lookup returns CDR1 SGHRS and CDR2 YFSETQ. The CDR3 length is 13 residues. J was trimmed by 5 bases and V by 6 bases; bases with no gene match: 5. The CDR3 loop reads CASTGLATETQYF. The CDR3 coding sequence is TGCGCCAGCACCGGACTAGCGACCGAGACCCAGTACTTC.

CDR3 sequence reads: CASSLTSDNEQFF. CDR3 nucleotide sequence: TGTGCCAGCAGCCTTACTAGCGACAATGAGCAGTTCTTC. This chain connects TRBV7-2 to TRBJ2-1, with 7 bases fitting TRBD2. The CDR3 sequence is 13 residues long. V lost 5 bases to trimming and J lost 5 bases; unmatched junction nucleotides: 3. Germline loops: CDR1 SGHTA, CDR2 FQGNSA.

Only one count was recorded for this clone. The gene calls are TRBV28 and TRBJ2-5, with a possible D match to TRBD1 (6 bases). The CDR3 has 14 residues. Trimming took off 5 bases at V and 5 bases at J, with 15 bases between the two ends. Germline CDR1 MDHEN, CDR2 SYDVKM. CDR3 DNA: TGTGCCAGCAGTGGGACCTGGGGGCAGGAGACCCAGTACTTC. It encodes CASSGTWGQETQYF.

The J gene is TRBJ2-6, the V gene TRBV19; the D is unclear. The CDR3 totals 16 residues. Trimming took off 5 bases at V and 2 bases at J, with 13 bases between the two ends. Germline CDR1 LNHDA, CDR2 SQIVND (reference sequence). The CDR3, as DNA: TGTGCCAGTAGTTACCGGAGAAGAACTGGGGCCAACGTCCTGACTTTC. Translation: CASSYRRRTGANVLTF.

This chain connects TRBV7-2 to TRBJ2-6, with TRBD2 as a possible D gene (6 bases). There are 16 residues in the CDR3. CDR1 is SGHTA, CDR2 FQGNSA, per germline. Trimming left V 2 bases short and J 3 bases short, with 11 bases between. CDR3 sequence reads: CASSLSGLGGANVLTF. CDR3 sequence (DNA): TGTGCCAGCAGCTTAAGCGGGTTGGGTGGGGCCAACGTCCTGACTTTC.

This sequence joins TRBV29-1 and TRBJ2-3; 8 bases agree with TRBD1. V was pared by 7 bases and J by 4 bases, with 7 bases of the junction left unmatched. The germline V gene encodes CDR1 SQVTM and CDR2 ANQGSEA. The CDR3 sequence is 13 residues long. The DNA for the CDR3 is TGCAGCGCTTCCAGGGGGCGGGCAGATACGCAGTATTTT. Its translation: CSASRGRADTQYF.

The rearrangement joins TRBV19 to TRBJ2-5, with a weak D call TRBD2 (6 bases). Trimming took off 1 base at V and 3 bases at J, with 12 bases between the two ends. The CDR3 sequence is 15 residues long. Germline V gene sequence: CDR1 LNHDA, CDR2 SQIVND (reference sequence). The CDR3 coding sequence is TGTGCCAGTAGTATAGCCGGGGGTCTGAAAGAGACCCAGTACTTC. It yields the protein CASSIAGGLKETQYF.

The count of this clone is one. The chain employs TRBV5-1 and TRBJ2-4, with TRBD1 matching over 8 bases. Germline CDR1 and CDR2: SGHRS and YFSETQ. The CDR3 is 12 residues long. V trimming: 4 bases; J trimming: 9 bases; junction bases outside the gene matches: 3. The CDR3: CASSPGQGIQYF. The CDR3 region has the DNA TGCGCCAGCAGCCCTGGACAGGGCATTCAGTACTTC.

The chain couples TRBV2 to TRBJ2-3; D might be TRBD1 (6 bases). The CDR3 spans 13 residues. V was pared by 8 bases and J by 2 bases, with 11 bases between. Germline V gene data show CDR1 as SNHLY and CDR2 as FYNNEI. CDR3 nucleotide sequence: TGTGCCAGCGGGGGCCGGCCCACAGATACGCAGTATTTT. Protein sequence: CASGGRPTDTQYF.

The chain employs TRBV5-1 and TRBJ2-5; 12 bases are a match to TRBD2. Germline V CDR1 and CDR2: SGHRS, YFSETQ. V gave up 4 bases and J gave up 1 base; unmatched junction bases: 5. CDR3 size: 16 residues. CDR3 DNA: TGCGCCAGCAGCCCCGGACTAGCGGGGACCCAAGAGACCCAGTACTTC. Amino acids: CASSPGLAGTQETQYF. Filled out from reference TRBV5-1 and TRBJ2-5, the complete variable domain reads KAGVTQTPRYLIKTRGQQVTLSCSPISGHRSVSWYQQTPGQGLQFLFEYFSETQRNKGNFPGRFSGRQFSNSRSEMNVSTLELGDSALYLCASSPGLAGTQETQYFGPGTRLLVL.

The chain couples TRBV7-2 to TRBJ2-3; perhaps TRBD2 as D (6 bases). This CDR3 comprises 14 residues. The germline gives CDR1 SGHTA, CDR2 FQGNSA. V gave up 3 bases and J gave up 6 bases, with 13 bases separating them. The CDR3 sequence is CASSLGTDPDTQYF. CDR3 DNA sequence: TGTGCCAGCAGCTTGGGGACTGATCCGGATACGCAGTATTTT.

CDR3 DNA: TGTGCCTCTAAGTCCCCGAACACTGAAGCTTTCTTT. This codes for CASKSPNTEAFF. V is TRBV30 and J is TRBJ1-1; D is ambiguous. The germline gives CDR1 GTSNPN, CDR2 SVGIG (reference sequence). V lost 7 bases and J 1 base, leaving 10 bases between the germline ends. This CDR3 has 12 residues.

The rearrangement joins TRBV25-1 to TRBJ1-5; a possible D gene is TRBD1 (6 bases). The CDR3 has 14 amino acids. Germline lookup yields CDR1 MGHDK and CDR2 SYGVNS. The V end was cut by 2 bases, the J end by 5 bases, with 10 bases between. The CDR3 sequence is CASSEGGADQPQHF. The CDR3 DNA reads as TGTGCCAGCAGTGAAGGGGGGGCTGATCAGCCCCAGCATTTT.

The chain couples TRBV15 to TRBJ1-5; maybe TRBD1 (5 bases). The CDR3 runs 15 residues. CDR1 LNHNV and CDR2 YYDKDF come from the germline V gene (reference sequence). V lost 6 bases to trimming and J lost 0 bases, with 12 bases between them. The CDR3 coding sequence is TGTGCCACCAGTCAGGGCGGGAATAGCAATCAGCCCCAGCATTTT. Encoded protein: CATSQGGNSNQPQHF.

This rearrangement joins TRBV2 to TRBJ1-5; possibly TRBD1 for D (5 bases). CDR1 is SNHLY and CDR2 is FYNNEI in the germline V gene. V lost 4 bases and J lost 4, with 14 bases in between. CDR3 length equals 15 residues. DNA of the CDR3: TGTGCCAGCAGTGTTCGGCCCGGGGGAAATCAGCCCCAGCATTTT. Its translation is CASSVRPGGNQPQHF. Full variable domain (rest looked up from reference TRBV2 and TRBJ1-5): EPEVTQTPSHQVTQMGQEVILRCVPISNHLYFYWYRQILGQKVEFLVSFYNNEISEKSEIFDDQFSVERPDGSNFTLKIRSTKLEDSAMYFCASSVRPGGNQPQHFGDGTRLSIL.

The chain recombines TRBV6-5 with TRBJ1-2; TRBD1 aligns across 9 bases. Germline V lookup: CDR1 MNHEY, CDR2 SVGAGI. This CDR3 is 13 amino acids long. The junction had 2 bases not matched to a gene; V was cut back by 1 base and J by 8 bases. For the CDR3, the DNA is TGTGCCAGCAGTTACTTGGGACAGGGCGGCTACACCTTC. It translates to CASSYLGQGGYTF.

The rearrangement uses TRBV11-2 and TRBJ2-7, with TRBD1 as a possible D gene (6 bases). The CDR3 length is 15 residues. Looked up from germline, CDR1 is SGHAT and CDR2 is FQNNGV. Trimming shortened V by 4 bases and J by 0 bases, and 13 bases separated the two germline ends. DNA for the CDR3: TGTGCCAGCAGCTCCCCCCGGGACACCTCCTACGAGCAGTACTTC. Translated: CASSSPRDTSYEQYF.